The entry below gives a single T cell receptor beta chain sequence along with its context. Its antigen is unknown. TCRdb re-called the reads through MiXCR, storing one row per CDR3 protein. The table records 60,000 to 85,000 distinct CDR3 sequences, approximately 22% of them present only once. Per the germline V gene, CDR1 is SGHRS and CDR2 is YFSETQ. V was pared by 4 bases and J by 3 bases, with 10 bases of the junction left unmatched. This CDR3 has 16 amino acids. The data were obtained in a study of T cell repertoires in cytomegalovirus infection. Study in general: Shared public TCR beta signatures pointed to both CMV infection and a matching HLA type. Study-level points and caveats: HLA-C-restricted CMV clonotypes gave the most frequent clonotype in two of eight donors.

The clonotype originates from a human donor in good health (CMV status not recorded). Some clones in this sample may be carry-over from other donors' samples. The chain couples TRBV5-1 to TRBJ2-3; 8 positions agree with TRBD1. Specimen: PBMCs, sequenced either directly or after in vitro stimulation (not recorded which). CDR3 amino acids: CASSTSTGAWTDTQYF. CDR3 nucleotides: TGCGCCAGCAGCACATCGACAGGGGCATGGACAGATACGCAGTATTTT.